These T cell receptor beta chains were read from a single sample in a study of cytomegalovirus exposure and HLA in healthy donors. Assay: immunoSEQ multiplex PCR; the TCRdb copy retains only in-frame clones and omits some. The sample yields about 150,000 clones, 88% seen once. Sequenced material: PBMCs. The receptors stem from a man younger than 35 in good health and CMV-seronegative. CDR3s include the opening cysteine and the closing phenylalanine or tryptophan. Fields, in order: V gene, clone size, D gene, J gene, CDR3 DNA, CDR3 protein. A D gene is named only where the DNA matches it firmly. Clone sizes are given selectively: once, few, many, or a class where the clone is expanded.

>TRBV5-4|once|TRBD1|TRBJ1-5
TGTGCCAGCAGCCTAGACAGGGATCAGCCCCAGCATTTT
CASSLDRDQPQHF
>TRBV5-6|NA|NA|TRBJ1-1
TGTGCCAGCAGCTCACTCTTCACTGAAGCTTTCTTT
CASSSLFTEAFF
>TRBV2|NA|TRBD2|TRBJ2-7
TGTGCCAGCAGGAGACTAGCGTCACTCCAGTACTTC
CASRRLASLQYF
>TRBV5-1|NA|NA|TRBJ2-5
TGCGCCAGCAGCTTGCAAGCGACCCAGTACTTC
CASSLQATQYF
>TRBV28|once|NA|TRBJ2-1
TGTGCCAGCAGTACCGCCTCCGAGGGCGGAGGTGAGCAGTTCTTC
CASSTASEGGGEQFF
>TRBV7-2|once|NA|TRBJ2-1
TGTGCCAGCAGCTCCGGGACAAGCACCTACAATGAGCAGTTCTTC
CASSSGTSTYNEQFF
>TRBV7-9|NA|TRBD1|TRBJ1-1
TGTGCCAGCAGCTTAGCCGGGACAGTTGGTGAAGCTTTCTTT
CASSLAGTVGEAFF
>TRBV2|NA|NA|TRBJ1-5
TGTGCCAGCAGAGCCAGGGTGAGTGGACAGCCCCAGCATTTT
CASRARVSGQPQHF
>TRBV5-4|NA|NA|TRBJ2-7
TGTGCCAGCAGCTTGGAATCGGGCCCTCCCGGGGACTTC
CASSLESGPPGDF
>TRBV5-8|NA|NA|TRBJ2-3
TGTGCCAGCAGCTTGGGGGACTCCACAGATACGCAGTATTTT
CASSLGDSTDTQYF
>TRBV27|NA|TRBD1|TRBJ2-1
TGTGCCAGCAGTTACCCCGGGACAGGGGGCATTAAGGAGCAGTTCTTC
CASSYPGTGGIKEQFF
>TRBV5-4|NA|NA|TRBJ1-2
TGTGCCAGCAGCCGACCAGGGATGGTGGGAGGCTACACCTTC
CASSRPGMVGGYTF
>TRBV5-1|NA|NA|TRBJ1-1
TGCGCCAGCAGCTTGGAGCAACAGGGCCAGACTGAAGCTTTCTTT
CASSLEQQGQTEAFF
>TRBV4-3|NA|NA|TRBJ1-1
TGCGCCAGCAGCCAAGATAAGCGGGGCCCCCGCGCTTTCTTT
CASSQDKRGPRAFF
>TRBV7-7|NA|TRBD1|TRBJ1-6
TGTGCTAGCAGCTCAGGGGGCGAGAATTCACCCCTCCACTTT
CASSSGGENSPLHF
>TRBV5-1|NA|TRBD2|TRBJ2-1
TGCGCCAGCAGACGGCTAGCGGGAGCAGAGGAGCAGTTCTTC
CASRRLAGAEEQFF
>TRBV11-2|NA|NA|TRBJ1-4
TGTGCCAGCAGCCTCGGGTCAGAGGAAAAACTGTTTTTT
CASSLGSEEKLFF
>TRBV5-1|NA|NA|TRBJ1-4
TGCGCCAGCAACCCCTGGGGGGGAACTAATGAAAAACTGTTTTTT
CASNPWGGTNEKLFF
>TRBV27|NA|NA|TRBJ1-2
TGTGCCAGCCCATTGGGCTACACCTTC
CASPLGYTF
>TRBV7-9|NA|NA|TRBJ2-7
TGTGCCAGCGGATTTAGCGGATACGAGCAGTACTTC
CASGFSGYEQYF
>TRBV5-1|NA|TRBD1|TRBJ1-5
TGCGCCAGCAGCCTAACAGGGGTGAGCAATCAGCCCCAGCATTTT
CASSLTGVSNQPQHF
>TRBV6-5|NA|NA|TRBJ2-7
TGTGCCAGCAGACTCTTGAACGAGCAGTACTTC
CASRLLNEQYF
>TRBV29-1|NA|NA|TRBJ1-3
TGCAGCGTTTCCAGGGGCCCTGGAAACACCATATATTTT
CSVSRGPGNTIYF
>TRBV27|NA|NA|TRBJ2-7
TGTGCCAGCAGTTTCCAGGGCTCCTACGAGCAGTACTTC
CASSFQGSYEQYF
>TRBV28|NA|TRBD2|TRBJ2-7
TGTGCCAGCAGTTTAACGGGACTAGCGGTGCGGGGCGAGCAGTACTTC
CASSLTGLAVRGEQYF
>TRBV6-4|NA|NA|TRBJ2-1
TGTGCCAGCGGCCCCTCGTCAGGCAATGAGCAGTTCTTC
CASGPSSGNEQFF
>TRBV5-1|NA|NA|TRBJ2-1
TGCGCCAGCAGCTTGGAGGGGCCTTACTCCTACAATGAGCAGTTCTTC
CASSLEGPYSYNEQFF
>TRBV19|NA|NA|TRBJ1-1
TGTGCCACCATGCGGGACCTTAACACTGAAGCTTTCTTT
CATMRDLNTEAFF
>TRBV19|NA|NA|TRBJ1-1
TGTGCCAGTAGTATTGGGTCAAGAGGTATGAACACTGAAGCTTTCTTT
CASSIGSRGMNTEAFF
>TRBV5-1|NA|NA|TRBJ1-2
TGCGCCAGCAGCTTGGGGACTCGGGCTTGGGATGGCTACACCTTC
CASSLGTRAWDGYTF
>TRBV4-1|NA|TRBD1|TRBJ1-3
TGCGCCAGCAGCCAAGAGGGGACAGGCCGGAGCACCATATATTTT
CASSQEGTGRSTIYF
>TRBV11-3|NA|TRBD2|TRBJ2-2
TGTGCCAGCAGCCCCAGGACTAGCGGGATGAACACCGGGGAGCTGTTTTTT
CASSPRTSGMNTGELFF
>TRBV5-4|NA|NA|TRBJ2-1
TGTGCCAGCAGCTTGGTTTTGACACCCAATGAGCAGTTCTTC
CASSLVLTPNEQFF
>TRBV27|NA|NA|TRBJ1-5
TGTGCCAGCAGCCTAGCGGTTGGGCAGCCCCAGCATTTT
CASSLAVGQPQHF
>TRBV5-1|NA|TRBD2|TRBJ2-1
TGCGCCAGCAGTTTGGGACTAGCGGGGCAGTACAATGAGCAGTTCTTC
CASSLGLAGQYNEQFF
>TRBV2|once|NA|TRBJ2-5
TGTGCCAGCAGGGCGGACAGACCCCAAGAGACCCAGTACTTC
CASRADRPQETQYF
>TRBV27|NA|TRBD2|TRBJ2-7
TGTGCCAGCACTCGGGAGGGGGGGGTCGGCGAGCAGTACTTC
CASTREGGVGEQYF
>TRBV28|NA|NA|TRBJ1-1
TGTGCCAGCAGTTCCAGGGCCATGAACACTGAAGCTTTCTTT
CASSSRAMNTEAFF
>TRBV5-1|NA|TRBD2|TRBJ2-1
TGCGCCAGCAGCTTCAGTAGCGGGGGGCCAGCAGGCAATGAGCAGTTCTTC
CASSFSSGGPAGNEQFF
>TRBV11-1|once|TRBD1|TRBJ1-4
TGTGCCAGCAGCTTAGCGTCTCTAGGGGACAGGAGACTGTTTTTT
CASSLASLGDRRLFF
>TRBV7-2|few|NA|TRBJ2-1
TGTGCCAGCAGCTTATATATCGGTGAGCAGTTCTTC
CASSLYIGEQFF
>TRBV28|NA|NA|TRBJ1-5
TGTGCCAGCAGTCCCCCAGGGATTGGCAATCAGCCCCAGCATTTT
CASSPPGIGNQPQHF
>TRBV27|NA|TRBD2|TRBJ2-1
TGTGCCAGCTGGTCCGCGCGGGGGGCTAGGGATGAGCAGTTCTTC
CASWSARGARDEQFF
>TRBV27|NA|NA|TRBJ2-1
TGTGCCAGCAGTTTATCTGCGGGATCCTCCTACAATGAGCAGTTCTTC
CASSLSAGSSYNEQFF
>TRBV28|NA|TRBD2|TRBJ2-7
TGTGCCAGCAGTTTATCCCCGGGAGGGCTTCAGACCTACGAGCAGTACTTC
CASSLSPGGLQTYEQYF
>TRBV6-6|NA|TRBD2|TRBJ2-1
TGTGCCAGCAGTTACCGGACTAGCGAGTACAATGAGCAGTTCTTC
CASSYRTSEYNEQFF
>TRBV29-1|once|NA|TRBJ1-2
TGCAGCGTTGAAGTAACTAACTATGGCTACACCTTC
CSVEVTNYGYTF
>TRBV28|NA|NA|TRBJ2-7
TGTGCCAGCAGTTTTGGCAGGAACGAGCAGTACTTC
CASSFGRNEQYF
>TRBV5-4|NA|NA|TRBJ2-7
TGTGCCAGCAGCCGATTCTTAGCGACTGGCGCCCACGAGCAGTACTTC
CASSRFLATGAHEQYF
>TRBV30|NA|NA|TRBJ1-5
TGTGCCTGGAGCCCGGGGTTGGGTAGGAATCAGCCCCAGCATTTT
CAWSPGLGRNQPQHF
>TRBV28|NA|TRBD1|TRBJ2-7
TGTGCCAGCAGTCCCGGGACAGCAGACTACGAGCAGTACTTC
CASSPGTADYEQYF
>TRBV21-1|NA|NA|TRBJ1-2
TGTGCCAGCAGCAAGGGGAAATGGCAGGGGTATGGCTACACCTTC
CASSKGKWQGYGYTF
>TRBV10-2|NA|NA|TRBJ2-2
TGCGCCAGCAGTGCGGGAGTTAGCTCCGGGGAGCTGTTTTTT
CASSAGVSSGELFF
>TRBV28|NA|TRBD1|TRBJ2-2
TGTGCCAGCAGTGAAACAGGGGGAGGTACCGGGGAGCTGTTTTTT
CASSETGGGTGELFF
>TRBV7-9|NA|NA|TRBJ1-1
TGTGCCATCTTACATGTAAACACTGAAGCTTTCTTT
CAILHVNTEAFF
>TRBV19|few|NA|TRBJ2-2
TGTGCCAGTGGGAGGTATCCGAACACCGGGGAGCTGTTTTTT
CASGRYPNTGELFF
>TRBV28|NA|TRBD2|TRBJ2-5
TGTGCCAGCAGCGTCGGACTAGCGGGTACCCAAGAGACCCAGTACTTC
CASSVGLAGTQETQYF
>TRBV4-3|NA|NA|TRBJ2-1
TGCGCCAGCAGCCAAGACATAGCGGCTGGGTCCTACAATGAGCAGTTCTTC
CASSQDIAAGSYNEQFF
>TRBV2|NA|NA|TRBJ2-5
TGTGCCAGCAGTGAACAGGACCGGGGTCAGGAGACCCAGTACTTC
CASSEQDRGQETQYF